Listed below are T cell receptor beta chains from one sample, sequenced in a study of T cells in Graves' hyperthyroidism and ophthalmopathy. TCRdb fed the multiplex PCR reads into MiXCR, producing one record per CDR3 protein. Of around 380,000 distinct CDR3 sequences detected, roughly 13% appear once; the ten largest clones hold around 21%. The sequenced sample consisted of blood. Source of these receptors: a man aged 30-40 years with Graves' hyperthyroidism that later progressed to Graves' ophthalmopathy. The CDR3 runs from the conserved cysteine through the conserved F or W. Fields, in order: V gene, D gene, J gene, clone size, CDR3 DNA, CDR3 protein. The D gene is left open where the match is weak. Size is omitted from some rows. Given values are once, few, many or a class for expanded clones.

TRBV4-2	-	TRBJ1-1	few	TGTGCCAGCAGCCAAGACAGGCTCCTTATGAACACTGAAGCTCTCTTT	CASSQDRLLMNTEALF
TRBV7-8	TRBD2	TRBJ2-5	-	TGTGCCAGCAGCTTAGCGCTAAGCGGGACCCAAGAGACCCAGTACTTC	CASSLALSGTQETQYF
TRBV12-3/TRBV12-4	-	TRBJ2-2	few	TGTGCCAGCACCCCGTGGGCGGGGCTGTACACCGGGGAGCTGTTTTTT	CASTPWAGLYTGELFF
TRBV2	-	TRBJ1-2	many	TGTGCCAGCAGTAGACCTGATCGGAACTATGGCTACACCTTC	CASSRPDRNYGYTF
TRBV6-5	TRBD2	TRBJ2-3	many	TGTGCCAGCAGTTACTCATCGGGCAGAGTGACTAGCGGGGCTCCCTATACGCAGTATTTT	CASSYSSGRVTSGAPYTQYF
TRBV5-1	-	TRBJ2-7	many	TGCGCCAGCAGCTTGGTCGTTGGTTGGGGTCACGAGCAGTACTTC	CASSLVVGWGHEQYF
TRBV6-5	-	TRBJ2-5	many	TGTGCCAGCAGCCTTGGACAACACCAATTGTACCAAGAGACCCAGTACTTC	CASSLGQHQLYQETQYF
TRBV20-1	-	TRBJ2-7	-	TGCAGTGCTAGAGCCCCCAGGACCAGCTCCTACGAGCAGTACTTC	CSARAPRTSSYEQYF
TRBV7-9	-	TRBJ1-6	-	TGTGCCACTGTGGGAGAATCCTCCTATCGCACACCAGGAAATTCACCCCTCCACTTT	CATVGESSYRTPGNSPLHF
TRBV28	TRBD1	TRBJ2-5	many	TGTGCCAGCACTCCTAACCGGGGACAGGGGAGAACCCAGTACTTC	CASTPNRGQGRTQYF
TRBV10-3	TRBD2	TRBJ2-7	few	TGTGCCATCGGACTAGCGGGGGGCGGGACCTACGAGCAGTACTTC	CAIGLAGGGTYEQYF
TRBV7-2	-	TRBJ2-3	few	TGTGCCAGCAGCTTACAGGGGCCAGGCACAGATACGCAGTATTTT	CASSLQGPGTDTQYF
TRBV10-3	-	TRBJ2-7	many	TGTGCCATCAGCCGGGACATCCGTTACGAGCAGTACTTC	CAISRDIRYEQYF
TRBV6-1	-	TRBJ1-5	many	TGTGCCAGCAGCCGTACAGGGAATAGCAATCAGCCCCAGCATTTT	CASSRTGNSNQPQHF
TRBV14	TRBD2	TRBJ2-5	-	TGTGCCAGCAGCCAAGAAGGGACTAGTTGGGAGACCCAGTACTTC	CASSQEGTSWETQYF
TRBV6-5	-	TRBJ2-5	many	TGTGCCAGCAGTTACGTTCAGGGGCCGGGGGGGACCCAGTACTTC	CASSYVQGPGGTQYF
TRBV28	-	TRBJ2-5	-	TGTGCCAGCTCTAGGACCCGACGAGAGACCCAGTACTTC	CASSRTRRETQYF
TRBV28	-	TRBJ1-1	many	TGTGCCAGCAGTTCTATTCTTAGGGGGGGGAACACTGAAGCTTTCTTT	CASSSILRGGNTEAFF
TRBV7-2	-	TRBJ2-7	many	TGTGCCAGCAGCTCCGGGCCTCCTATTAGGGCCTACGAGCAGTACTTC	CASSSGPPIRAYEQYF
TRBV7-2	-	TRBJ1-3	once	TGTGCCAGCAGCTTAAACCCAGGCGGAAACACCATATATTTT	CASSLNPGGNTIYF
TRBV7-9	-	TRBJ2-5	few	TGTGCCAGCAGCTCCGACAAGGCCCAGGAGACCCAGTACTTC	CASSSDKAQETQYF
TRBV2	-	TRBJ2-1	many	TGTGCCAGCAGTGAAGGATTTCTTCCCAATGAGCAGTTCTTC	CASSEGFLPNEQFF
TRBV4-1	TRBD1	TRBJ2-7	-	TGCGCCAGCAGCCAGGACGACAGGGGAGGTTACGAGCAGTACTTC	CASSQDDRGGYEQYF
TRBV5-1	-	TRBJ1-1	many	TGCGCCAGCAGCTGGAAGGCGGGCACTGAAGCTTTCTTT	CASSWKAGTEAFF